The clone carrying this TCR beta chain was seen at least ten times. Its antigen is not identified. This entry comes from a study of CD8 T cells in ankylosing spondylitis. A single record per CDR3 protein comes from TCRdb applying MiXCR to the 5' RACE reads. The sample carries 200,000 to 250,000 distinct CDR3 sequences, roughly 8% recorded once. General study results and limits: The study looked at matched synovial fluid samples from ankylosing spondylitis patients. Disease-linked clones were reported to be significantly enriched there.

The CDR3 has 11 amino acids. V was trimmed by 4 bases and J by 7 bases, leaving 5 bases between them. The germline V gene encodes CDR1 MDHEN and CDR2 SYDVKM. Sample: blood, either unsorted or a sorted T cell fraction (not recorded which). This receptor was taken from a female donor with ankylosing spondylitis or in good health (not recorded which). V and J are TRBV28 and TRBJ2-1, with D unresolved. The CDR3 bases are TGTGCCAGCAGTTCATATAATGAGCAGTTCTTC. It codes for CASSSYNEQFF.